This T cell receptor beta chain comes out of a study of blood T cell repertoires in COVID-19. In the study's own analysis: Estimation of nucleated cell counts was performed using reference gene primer amplification. The assay was immunoSEQ multiplex PCR, and TCRdb's table has in-frame clones only and misses some. V and J calls and clone size are as listed in that table; D and trimming were resolved from the DNA. The data hold 180,000 or so clones, with roughly nine tenths observed a single time. CDR3 length equals 14 residues. V was pared by 0 bases and J by 1 base, with 7 bases between. Looked up from germline, CDR1 is SGDLS and CDR2 is YYNGEE.

The TCR was taken from a man in his forties with acute or convalescent COVID-19. Specimen: peripheral blood. The genes are TRBV9 and TRBJ1-1, with D tentatively TRBD1 (5 bases). The CDR3 region has the DNA TGTGCCAGCAGCGTAGGGGGGGAGAACACTGAAGCTTTCTTT. Translation: CASSVGGENTEAFF.